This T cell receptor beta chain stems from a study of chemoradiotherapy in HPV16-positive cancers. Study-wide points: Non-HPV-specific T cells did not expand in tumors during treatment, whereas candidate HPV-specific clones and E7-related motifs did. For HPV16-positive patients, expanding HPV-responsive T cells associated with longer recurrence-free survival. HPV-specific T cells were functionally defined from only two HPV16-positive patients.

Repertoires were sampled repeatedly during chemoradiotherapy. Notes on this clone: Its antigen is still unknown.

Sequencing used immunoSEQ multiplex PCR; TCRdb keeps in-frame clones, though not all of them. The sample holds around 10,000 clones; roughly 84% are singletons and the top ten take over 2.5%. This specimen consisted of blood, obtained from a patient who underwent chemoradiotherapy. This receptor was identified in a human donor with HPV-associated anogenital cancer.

CDR3 residues: CASSLPGRNYGYTF. The DNA for the CDR3 is TGTGCCAGCAGCTTGCCAGGGCGGAACTATGGCTACACCTTC. The chain uses TRBV11-1 and TRBJ1-2; perhaps TRBD1 as D (5 bases). The CDR3 is 14 residues long. V lost 3 bases to trimming and J lost 2 bases, with 10 bases between them. From germline, CDR1 is SGHAT and CDR2 FQDESV (reference sequence).